The T cell receptor beta chain described here comes from a study of patients with pleural tuberculosis. TCRdb redid the calling of the reads with MiXCR, one entry per CDR3 protein. The table records 29,000 or so distinct CDR3 sequences, over 15% of them present only once. The V end lost 0 bases, the J end lost 6 bases, and 8 bases lay between the germline ends. The CDR3 sequence is 13 residues long. Germline CDR1 and CDR2: SGHKS and YYEKEE (reference sequence). This clonotype has a handful of counts. The specimen sequenced was peripheral blood. The chain combines TRBV5-5 with TRBJ2-3; no clear D. The TCR comes from a human donor with pleural tuberculosis. CDR3 in DNA: TGTGCCAGCAGCTTGGAGAGTACGGATACGCAGTATTTT. It yields the protein CASSLESTDTQYF.